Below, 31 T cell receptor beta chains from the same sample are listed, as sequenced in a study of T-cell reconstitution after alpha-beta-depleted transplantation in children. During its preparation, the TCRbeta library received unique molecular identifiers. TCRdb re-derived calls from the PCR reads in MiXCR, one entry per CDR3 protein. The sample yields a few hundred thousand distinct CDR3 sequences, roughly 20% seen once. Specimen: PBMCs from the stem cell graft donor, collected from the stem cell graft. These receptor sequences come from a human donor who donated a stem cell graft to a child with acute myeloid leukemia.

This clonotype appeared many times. CDR3 residues: CSARDDKTRIYEQYF. The CDR3 nucleotides are TGCAGTGCTAGGGATGATAAGACAAGAATTTACGAGCAGTACTTC. The genes are TRBV20-1 and TRBJ2-7; D is undetermined. CDR3 length equals 15 residues. Trimming removed 3 bases from V and 4 bases from J, with 19 bases in between. CDR1 and CDR2 (germline): DFQATT, SNEGSKA (reference sequence).

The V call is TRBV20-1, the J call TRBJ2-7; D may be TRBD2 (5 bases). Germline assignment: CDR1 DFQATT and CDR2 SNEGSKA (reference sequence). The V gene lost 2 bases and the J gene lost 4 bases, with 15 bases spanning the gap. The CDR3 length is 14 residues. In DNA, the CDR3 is TGCAGTGCTAGACCTGGAGGTCCTACATACGAGCAGTACTTC. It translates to CSARPGGPTYEQYF.

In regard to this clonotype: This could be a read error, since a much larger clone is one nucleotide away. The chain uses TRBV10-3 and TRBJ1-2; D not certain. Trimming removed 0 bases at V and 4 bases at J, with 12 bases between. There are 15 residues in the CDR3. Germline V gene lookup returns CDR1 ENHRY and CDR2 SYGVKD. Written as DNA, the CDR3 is TGTGCCATCAGTGAGTCTGAGGAGAAAACCTATGGCTACACCTTC. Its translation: CAISESEEKTYGYTF.

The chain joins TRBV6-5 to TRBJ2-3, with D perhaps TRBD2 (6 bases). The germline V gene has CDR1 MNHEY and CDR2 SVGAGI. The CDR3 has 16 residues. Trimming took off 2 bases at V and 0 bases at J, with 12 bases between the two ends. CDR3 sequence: CASSYEFGRSTDTQYF. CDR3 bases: TGTGCCAGCAGTTACGAATTCGGGAGAAGCACAGATACGCAGTATTTT.

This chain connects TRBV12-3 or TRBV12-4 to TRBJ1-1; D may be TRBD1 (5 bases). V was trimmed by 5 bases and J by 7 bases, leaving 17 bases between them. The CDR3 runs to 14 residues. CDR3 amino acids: CASSPAVRGGEAFF. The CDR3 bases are TGTGCCAGCAGTCCGGCCGTAAGGGGCGGTGAAGCTTTCTTT.

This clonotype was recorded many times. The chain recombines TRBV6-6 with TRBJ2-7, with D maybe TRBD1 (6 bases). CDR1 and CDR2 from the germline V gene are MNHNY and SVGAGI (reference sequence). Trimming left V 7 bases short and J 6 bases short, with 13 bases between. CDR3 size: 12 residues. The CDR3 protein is CASTYRVGEQYF. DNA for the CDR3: TGTGCCAGCACCTACAGGGTCGGCGAGCAGTACTTC.

DNA of the CDR3: TGTGCCAGCTCTAAAGGCTCTAGCGGGCCCACAGATACGCAGTATTTT. Translated, it gives CASSKGSSGPTDTQYF. The chain uses TRBV6-1 and TRBJ2-3; TRBD2 agrees at 8 bases. V was clipped by 8 bases and J by 2 bases; unmatched bases: 12. This CDR3 spans 16 amino acids. The germline V gene encodes CDR1 MNHNS and CDR2 SASEGT.

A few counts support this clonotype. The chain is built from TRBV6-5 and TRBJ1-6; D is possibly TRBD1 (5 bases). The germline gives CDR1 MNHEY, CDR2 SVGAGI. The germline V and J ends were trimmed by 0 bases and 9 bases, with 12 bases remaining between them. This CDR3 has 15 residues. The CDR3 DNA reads TGTGCCAGCAGTTACTCGACAGACCACATTTCACCCCTCCACTTT. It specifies CASSYSTDHISPLHF.

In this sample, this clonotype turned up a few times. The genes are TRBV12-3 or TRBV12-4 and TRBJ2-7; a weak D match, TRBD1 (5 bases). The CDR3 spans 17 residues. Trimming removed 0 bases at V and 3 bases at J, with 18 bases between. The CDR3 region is CASSLAGSGFEIYEQYF. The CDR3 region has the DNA TGTGCCAGCAGTTTAGCGGGGTCAGGGTTCGAAATCTACGAGCAGTACTTC.

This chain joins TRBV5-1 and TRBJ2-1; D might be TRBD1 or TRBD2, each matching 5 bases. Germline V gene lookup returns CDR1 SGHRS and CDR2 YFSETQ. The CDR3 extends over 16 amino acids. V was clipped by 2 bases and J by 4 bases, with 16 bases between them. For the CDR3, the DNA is TGCGCCAGCAGCTTCTCAGTGGGGGTCCGATACAATGAGCAGTTCTTC. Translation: CASSFSVGVRYNEQFF.

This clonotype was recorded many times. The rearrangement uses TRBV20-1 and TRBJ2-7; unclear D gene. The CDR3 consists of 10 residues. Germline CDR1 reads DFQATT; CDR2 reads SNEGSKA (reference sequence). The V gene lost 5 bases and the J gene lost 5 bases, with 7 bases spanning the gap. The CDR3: CSAYRDEQYF. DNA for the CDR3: TGCAGTGCTTACCGGGACGAGCAGTACTTC.

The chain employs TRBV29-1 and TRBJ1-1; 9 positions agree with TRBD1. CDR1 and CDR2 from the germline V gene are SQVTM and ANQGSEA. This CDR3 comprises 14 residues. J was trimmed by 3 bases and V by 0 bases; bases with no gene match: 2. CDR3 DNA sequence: TGCAGCGTTGAAGAGGGGACAGGGCACACTGAAGCTTTCTTT. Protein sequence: CSVEEGTGHTEAFF.

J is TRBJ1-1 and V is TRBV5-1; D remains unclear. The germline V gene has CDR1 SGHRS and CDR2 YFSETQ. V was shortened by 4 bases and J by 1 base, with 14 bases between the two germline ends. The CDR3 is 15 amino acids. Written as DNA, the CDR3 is TGCGCCAGCAGCGTCGGCCTCAGAAGGAACACTGAAGCTTTCTTT. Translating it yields CASSVGLRRNTEAFF.

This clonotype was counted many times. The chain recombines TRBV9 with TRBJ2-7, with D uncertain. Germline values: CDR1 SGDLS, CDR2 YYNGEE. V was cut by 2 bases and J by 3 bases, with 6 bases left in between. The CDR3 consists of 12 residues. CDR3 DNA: TGTGCCAGCAGCGTTACGGACTACGAGCAGTACTTC. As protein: CASSVTDYEQYF.

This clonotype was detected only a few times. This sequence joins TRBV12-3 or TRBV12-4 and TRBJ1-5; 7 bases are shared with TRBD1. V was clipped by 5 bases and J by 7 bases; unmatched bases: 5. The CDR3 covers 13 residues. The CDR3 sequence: CASSTGVWQPQHF. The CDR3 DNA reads TGTGCCAGCAGTACAGGGGTTTGGCAGCCCCAGCATTTT.

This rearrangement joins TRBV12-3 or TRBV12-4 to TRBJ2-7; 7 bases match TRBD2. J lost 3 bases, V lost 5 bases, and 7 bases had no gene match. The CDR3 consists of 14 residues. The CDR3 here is CASSPGASGYEQYF. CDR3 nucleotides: TGTGCCAGCAGTCCCGGAGCTAGCGGCTACGAGCAGTACTTC.

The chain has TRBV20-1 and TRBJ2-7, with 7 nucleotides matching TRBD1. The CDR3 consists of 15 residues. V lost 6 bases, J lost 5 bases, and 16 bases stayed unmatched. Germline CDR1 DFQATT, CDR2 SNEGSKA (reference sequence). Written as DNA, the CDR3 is TGCAGTGCCGCCCCAGCTTCAGGGGGTGCCCACGAGCAGTACTTC. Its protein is CSAAPASGGAHEQYF.

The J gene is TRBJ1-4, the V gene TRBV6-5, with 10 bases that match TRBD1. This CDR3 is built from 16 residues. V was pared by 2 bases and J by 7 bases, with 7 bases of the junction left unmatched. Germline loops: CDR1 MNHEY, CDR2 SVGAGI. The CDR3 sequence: CASSYRRTGGREKLFF. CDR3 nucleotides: TGTGCCAGCAGTTACCGCCGGACAGGGGGACGTGAAAAACTGTTTTTT.

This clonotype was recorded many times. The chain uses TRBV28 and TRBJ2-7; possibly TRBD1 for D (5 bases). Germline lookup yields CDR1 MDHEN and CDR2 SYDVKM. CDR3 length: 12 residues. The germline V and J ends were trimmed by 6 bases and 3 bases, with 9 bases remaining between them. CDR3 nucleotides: TGTGCCAGCAGCCAAACAGGCTACGAGCAGTACTTC. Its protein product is CASSQTGYEQYF.

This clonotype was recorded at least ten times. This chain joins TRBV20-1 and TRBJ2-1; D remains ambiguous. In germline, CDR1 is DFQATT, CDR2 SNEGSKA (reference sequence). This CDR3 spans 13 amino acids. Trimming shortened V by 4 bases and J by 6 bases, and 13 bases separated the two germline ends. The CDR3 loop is CSAIGPPRNEQFF. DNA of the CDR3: TGCAGTGCTATAGGGCCTCCCCGCAATGAGCAGTTCTTC.

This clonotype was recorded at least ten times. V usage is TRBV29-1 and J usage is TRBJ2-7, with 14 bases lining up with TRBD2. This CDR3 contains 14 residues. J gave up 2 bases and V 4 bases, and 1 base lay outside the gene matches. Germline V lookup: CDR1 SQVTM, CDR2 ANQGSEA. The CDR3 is CSVATSGRAYEQYF. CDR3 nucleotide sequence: TGCAGCGTTGCGACTAGCGGGAGGGCCTACGAGCAGTACTTC.

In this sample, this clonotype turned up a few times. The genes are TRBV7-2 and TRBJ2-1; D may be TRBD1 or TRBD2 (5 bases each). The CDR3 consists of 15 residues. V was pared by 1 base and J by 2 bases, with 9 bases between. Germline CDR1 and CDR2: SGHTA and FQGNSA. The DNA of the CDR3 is TGTGCCAGCAGCTTAGTAGTGGGGGCCTACAATGAGCAGTTCTTC. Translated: CASSLVVGAYNEQFF.

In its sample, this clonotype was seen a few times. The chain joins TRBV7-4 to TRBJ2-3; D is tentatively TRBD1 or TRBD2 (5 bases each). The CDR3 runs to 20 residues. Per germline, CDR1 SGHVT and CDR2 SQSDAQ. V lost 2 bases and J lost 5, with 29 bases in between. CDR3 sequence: CASSLFGIRGPSCRGDTQYF. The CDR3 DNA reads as TGTGCCAGCAGCTTATTCGGGATTAGGGGACCGAGCTGTAGAGGAGATACGCAGTATTTT. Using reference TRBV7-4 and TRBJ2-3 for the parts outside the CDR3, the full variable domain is GAGVSQSPRYKVAKRGRDVALRCDSISGHVTLYWYRQTLGQGSEVLTYSQSDAQRDKSGRPSGRFSAERPERSVSTLKIQRTEQGDSAVYLCASSLFGIRGPSCRGDTQYFGPGTRLTVL.

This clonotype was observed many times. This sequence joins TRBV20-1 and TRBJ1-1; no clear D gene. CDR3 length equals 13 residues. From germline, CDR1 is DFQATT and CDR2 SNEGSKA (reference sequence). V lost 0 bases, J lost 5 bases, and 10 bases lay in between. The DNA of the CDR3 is TGCAGTGCTAGAGATACCGGGGAAACTGAAGCTTTCTTT. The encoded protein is CSARDTGETEAFF.

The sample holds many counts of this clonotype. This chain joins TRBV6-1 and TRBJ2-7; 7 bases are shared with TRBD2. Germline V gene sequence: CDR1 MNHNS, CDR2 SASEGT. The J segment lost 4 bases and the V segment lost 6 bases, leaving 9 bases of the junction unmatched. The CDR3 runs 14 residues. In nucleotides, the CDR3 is TGTGCCAGCAGGCGACTAGCAGATAGTTACGAGCAGTACTTC. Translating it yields CASRRLADSYEQYF.

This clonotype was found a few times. CDR3: CSADDLDRGLFGETQYF. The CDR3 nucleotides are TGCAGTGCCGACGACCTTGACAGGGGGCTTTTTGGAGAGACCCAGTACTTC. This sequence joins TRBV20-1 and TRBJ2-5; 10 bases are shared with TRBD1. V shed 6 bases, J shed 4 bases, and the junction held 17 bases outside the gene matches. The CDR3 has 17 amino acids. Germline CDR1 and CDR2: DFQATT and SNEGSKA (reference sequence).

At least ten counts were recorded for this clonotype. CDR3 DNA: TGCAGTGCTACCCGACAGGGTAATGAGCAGTTCTTC. Translating gives CSATRQGNEQFF. The J gene is TRBJ2-1, the V gene TRBV20-1; 7 bases are shared with TRBD1. The CDR3 runs 12 residues. V lost 4 bases, J lost 7 bases, and 4 bases stayed unmatched. In germline, CDR1 is DFQATT, CDR2 SNEGSKA (reference sequence).

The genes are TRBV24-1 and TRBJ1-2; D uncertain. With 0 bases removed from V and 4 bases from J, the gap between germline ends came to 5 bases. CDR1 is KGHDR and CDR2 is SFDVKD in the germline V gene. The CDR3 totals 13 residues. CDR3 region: CATSDLGVYGYTF. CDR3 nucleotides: TGTGCCACCAGTGATTTGGGGGTCTATGGCTACACCTTC.

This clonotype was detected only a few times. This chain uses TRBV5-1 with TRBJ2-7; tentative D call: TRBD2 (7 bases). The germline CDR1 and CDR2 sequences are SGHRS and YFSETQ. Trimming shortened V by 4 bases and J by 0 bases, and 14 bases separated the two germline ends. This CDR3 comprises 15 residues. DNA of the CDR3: TGCGCCAGCAGCGGAGGAGGGGGGGACTCCTACGAGCAGTACTTC. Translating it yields CASSGGGGDSYEQYF.

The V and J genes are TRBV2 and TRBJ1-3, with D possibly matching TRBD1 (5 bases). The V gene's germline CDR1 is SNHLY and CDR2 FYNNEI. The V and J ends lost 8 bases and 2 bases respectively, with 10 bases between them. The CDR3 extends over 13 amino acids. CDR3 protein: CASGGHPGNTIYF. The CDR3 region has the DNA TGTGCCAGCGGTGGACATCCTGGAAACACCATATATTTT.

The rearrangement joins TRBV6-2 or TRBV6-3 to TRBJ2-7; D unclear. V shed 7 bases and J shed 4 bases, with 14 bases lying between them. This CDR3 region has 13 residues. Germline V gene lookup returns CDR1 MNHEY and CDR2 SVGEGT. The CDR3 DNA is TGTGCCAGCAAGACCGGGCCGTCATACGAGCAGTACTTC. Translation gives CASKTGPSYEQYF.